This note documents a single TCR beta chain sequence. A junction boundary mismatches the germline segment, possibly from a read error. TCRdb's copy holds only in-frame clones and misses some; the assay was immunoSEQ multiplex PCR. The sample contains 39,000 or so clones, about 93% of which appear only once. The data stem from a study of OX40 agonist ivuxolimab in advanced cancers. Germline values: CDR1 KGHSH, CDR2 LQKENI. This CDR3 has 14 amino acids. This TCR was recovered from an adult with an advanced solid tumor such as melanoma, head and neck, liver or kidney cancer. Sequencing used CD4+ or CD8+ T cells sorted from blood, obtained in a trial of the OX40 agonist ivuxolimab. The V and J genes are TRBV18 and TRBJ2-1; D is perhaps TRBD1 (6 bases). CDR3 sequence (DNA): TGTGCCAGCTCACGCAGAGGACAGATCAATGGGCAGTTCTTC. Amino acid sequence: CASSRRGQINGQFF.